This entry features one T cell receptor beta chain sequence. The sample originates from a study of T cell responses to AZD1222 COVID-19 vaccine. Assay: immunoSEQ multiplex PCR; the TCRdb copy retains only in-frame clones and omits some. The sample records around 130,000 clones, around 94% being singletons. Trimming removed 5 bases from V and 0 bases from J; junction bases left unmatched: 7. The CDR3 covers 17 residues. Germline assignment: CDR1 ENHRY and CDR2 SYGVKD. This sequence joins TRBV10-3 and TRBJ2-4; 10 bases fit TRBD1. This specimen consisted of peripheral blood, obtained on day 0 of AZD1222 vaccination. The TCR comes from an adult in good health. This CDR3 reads CAISPGQGFAAKNIQYF. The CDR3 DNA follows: TGTGCCATCAGTCCGGGACAGGGGTTCGCAGCCAAAAACATTCAGTACTTC.